The subject of this entry is one T cell receptor (beta chain). The clone's antigen remains unknown. Base qualities are not recorded, but no much larger clone differs from it by a single base. The CDR3 contains 16 residues, cysteine and phenylalanine counted. The kept DNA is CDR3 alone, 48 bases in frame from the first base. V is reduced by 2 bases and J by 3 bases, leaving a spacing of 15 bases between them. As encoded in the germline V gene, CDR1 is KGHDR while CDR2 is SFDVKD. The sample is drawn from a study of blood T cell repertoires in COVID-19 (TCRdb year 2020). General notes on the study: The collaborator samples originated in the United States, Italy and Spain and spanned the acute and convalescent phases of COVID-19. Where HLA class I and class II types were available, the types were taken from metadata supplied by the sample provider, not from assay-based typing. The prospective study material was composed of cDNA or gDNA derived from T cells, B-cell-depleted T cells, or PBMCs. The samples were drawn from the first 160 participants of the ongoing ImmuneRACE study and from roughly 1,300 subjects provided by 6 global collaborators. A de-identified subject ID, COVID-19 status, age in years and sex were almost always included in the sample metadata. The dataset comprised deeply sampled blood TCRbeta repertoires from subjects exposed to, actively infected with, or recovered from COVID-19. The repertoires were released in a freely available public database intended as a resource for research on the immune response to SARS-CoV-2. Results the study describes overall, beyond this receptor: Clinical and demographic metadata were provided uncurated, with the amount varying by source and participant.

TCRbeta CDR3 regions were amplified from genomic DNA using the immunoSEQ Assay, a bias-controlled multiplex PCR. The source study handled its data this way. Within the assay, amplification of reference gene primers was used to estimate how many nucleated cells each sample contained. To quantify the absolute abundance of each unique TCRbeta CDR3 rearrangement, sequence reads were collapsed and filtered. For each sample, productive Simpson clonality was calculated as the square root of Simpson's diversity index across productive rearrangements. Held by TCRdb, this immuneACCESS table contains in-frame sequences only and omits some clones. Under half of the omission traces to an unresolved V gene where checked; the cause of the rest is unknown. The V and J calls and clone size were taken over from that table, and D and trimming were inferred from the DNA. The sample yields around 130,000 clones; about 80% were counted once. Approximately 10% of the sample lies in the top ten.

Collaborating institutions collected whole blood in K2EDTA tubes following their own protocols. For TCRbeta analysis, collaborator samples were shipped as frozen whole blood, as isolated PBMCs, or as DNA extracted from either sample type. Sequenced input: peripheral blood. The chain is assembled from TRBV24-1 and TRBJ1-1; the D gene lacks a confident call. The receptor comes from a human donor in a cohort sampled during active COVID-19. The encoded CDR3 is CATSDSRLLPHTEAFF. The DNA sequence is given as TGTGCCACCAGTGATTCCCGACTGCTTCCGCACACTGAAGCTTTCTTT.